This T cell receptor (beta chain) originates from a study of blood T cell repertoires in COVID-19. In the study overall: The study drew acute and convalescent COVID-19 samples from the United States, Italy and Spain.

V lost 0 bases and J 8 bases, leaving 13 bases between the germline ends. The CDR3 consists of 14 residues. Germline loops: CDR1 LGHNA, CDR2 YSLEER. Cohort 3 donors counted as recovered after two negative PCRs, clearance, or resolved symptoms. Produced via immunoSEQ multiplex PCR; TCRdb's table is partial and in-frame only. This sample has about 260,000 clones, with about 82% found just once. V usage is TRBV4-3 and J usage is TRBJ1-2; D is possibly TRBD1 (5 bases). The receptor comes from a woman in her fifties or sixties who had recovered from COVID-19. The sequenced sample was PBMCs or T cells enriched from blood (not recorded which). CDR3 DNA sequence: TGCGCCAGCAGCCAAGATCTACAGGTCGGAGGCTACACCTTC. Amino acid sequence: CASSQDLQVGGYTF.